Following are 18 T cell receptor beta chains from one sample sequenced in a study of PD-1 blockade in mismatch repair-deficient tumors. Sequencing used immunoSEQ multiplex PCR; TCRdb keeps in-frame clones, though not all of them. The top ten hold 3% to 3.5% of the sample, which has over 15,000 clones, about four fifths seen once. This specimen was PBMCs, taken 4 weeks after starting pembrolizumab. Receptors originate from an adult with mismatch repair-deficient cancer.

V and J are TRBV28 and TRBJ2-3; 16 nucleotides agree with TRBD2. J gave up 3 bases and V 3 bases, and 3 bases lay outside the gene matches. The CDR3 covers 17 residues. From germline, CDR1 is MDHEN and CDR2 SYDVKM. CDR3: CASSFTGLAGGTDTQYF. CDR3 sequence (DNA): TGTGCCAGCAGTTTCACGGGACTAGCGGGAGGGACAGATACGCAGTATTTT.

V usage is TRBV5-1 and J usage is TRBJ1-1; tentatively, D is TRBD1 (6 bases). In germline, CDR1 is SGHRS, CDR2 YFSETQ. There are 13 residues in the CDR3. V was trimmed by 2 bases and J by 1 base, leaving 6 bases between them. DNA of the CDR3: TGCGCCAGCAGCTTACAGGGGAACACTGAAGCTTTCTTT. Translation: CASSLQGNTEAFF. Based on the CDR3 plus reference TRBV5-1 and TRBJ1-1, the full variable domain is KAGVTQTPRYLIKTRGQQVTLSCSPISGHRSVSWYQQTPGQGLQFLFEYFSETQRNKGNFPGRFSGRQFSNSRSEMNVSTLELGDSALYLCASSLQGNTEAFFGQGTRLTVV.

The CDR3 nucleotides read TGCAGCGTTGACCGGGACACCCTCAACTATGGCTACACCTTC. It translates to CSVDRDTLNYGYTF. The chain joins TRBV29-1 to TRBJ1-2; tentative D call: TRBD1 (6 bases). The V and J ends lost 3 bases and 2 bases respectively, with 13 bases between them. This CDR3 is built from 14 residues. The germline V gene encodes CDR1 SQVTM and CDR2 ANQGSEA.

The V and J genes are TRBV19 and TRBJ1-5; D unclear. CDR1 is LNHDA and CDR2 is SQIVND in the germline V gene (reference sequence). V shed 3 bases and J shed 9 bases, with 15 bases lying between them. The CDR3 is 14 residues long. CDR3 DNA sequence: TGTGCCAGTAGTATCGGGGATCGAACATCGCCCCAGCATTTT. Translated, it gives CASSIGDRTSPQHF.

The rearrangement uses TRBV11-2 and TRBJ1-2; D unresolved. This CDR3 spans 13 amino acids. Trimming stripped 1 base from V and 3 bases from J, with 6 bases between. Looked up from germline, CDR1 is SGHAT and CDR2 is FQNNGV. The CDR3 reads CASSLGYYYGYTF. The CDR3 DNA sequence: TGTGCCAGCAGCTTAGGGTACTACTATGGCTACACCTTC.

The genes are TRBV2 and TRBJ2-2, with 7 bases identical to TRBD2. CDR3 size: 14 residues. In germline, CDR1 is SNHLY, CDR2 FYNNEI. V dropped 7 bases and J dropped 1; count of bases not matched to a gene: 3. This chain's CDR3 is CASKGGQNTGELFF. Here the CDR3 DNA reads TGTGCCAGCAAGGGAGGGCAGAACACCGGGGAGCTGTTTTTT.

The gene calls are TRBV11-3 and TRBJ2-7; 11 bases match TRBD2. The trim removed 8 bases at V and 0 bases at J, leaving 9 bases unmatched. The CDR3 covers 16 residues. From germline, CDR1 is SGHNT and CDR2 YENEEA. The CDR3 here is CASQGTSGKSSYEQYF. Written as DNA, the CDR3 is TGTGCCAGCCAAGGGACTAGCGGTAAGAGCTCCTACGAGCAGTACTTC. Full variable domain (outside the CDR3, taken from reference TRBV11-3 and TRBJ2-7): EAGVVQSPRYKIIEKKQPVAFWCNPISGHNTLYWYLQNLGQGPELLIRYENEEAVDDSQLPKDRFSAERLKGVDSTLKIQPAELGDSAVYLCASQGTSGKSSYEQYFGPGTRLTVT.

V and J are TRBV4-1 and TRBJ2-5, with a weak D call TRBD2 (6 bases). Germline V gene lookup returns CDR1 MGHRA and CDR2 YSYEKL. V lost 3 bases and J 4 bases, leaving 9 bases between the germline ends. The CDR3 is 13 residues long. The CDR3 sequence is CASSHSGAETQYF. The DNA of the CDR3 is TGCGCCAGCAGCCATAGCGGTGCAGAGACCCAGTACTTC.

V is TRBV6-6 and J is TRBJ2-2; the match to TRBD1 covers 8 bases. V shed 7 bases, J shed 3 bases, and the junction held 7 bases outside the gene matches. Per the germline V gene, CDR1 is MNHNY and CDR2 is SVGAGI (reference sequence). This CDR3 has 15 amino acids. This CDR3 reads CASTSQGADTGELFF. In DNA, the CDR3 is TGTGCCAGCACCTCCCAGGGGGCGGACACCGGGGAGCTGTTTTTT.

This chain uses TRBV6-5 with TRBJ2-1; 7 nucleotides agree with TRBD2. Germline V lookup: CDR1 MNHEY, CDR2 SVGAGI. The CDR3 loop spans 14 amino acids. Unmatched junction bases numbered 5, after V lost 2 bases and J lost 7 bases. CDR3 coding DNA: TGTGCCAGCAGTTACGACCTAGCGGTTAATGAGCAGTTCTTC. Protein: CASSYDLAVNEQFF.

This rearrangement joins TRBV2 to TRBJ2-3; 9 nucleotides match TRBD2. V gave up 5 bases and J gave up 2 bases; unmatched junction bases: 5. Germline V gene data show CDR1 as SNHLY and CDR2 as FYNNEI. The CDR3 totals 15 residues. The CDR3 spells CASSPLAGSTDTQYF. CDR3 in DNA: TGTGCCAGCAGTCCGCTAGCGGGATCCACAGATACGCAGTATTTT. The full variable domain, completed using reference TRBV2 and TRBJ2-3, is EPEVTQTPSHQVTQMGQEVILRCVPISNHLYFYWYRQILGQKVEFLVSFYNNEISEKSEIFDDQFSVERPDGSNFTLKIRSTKLEDSAMYFCASSPLAGSTDTQYFGPGTRLTVL.

This chain connects TRBV6-1 to TRBJ1-1; D call uncertain. Germline loops: CDR1 MNHNS, CDR2 SASEGT. Trimming removed 6 bases at V and 1 base at J, with 9 bases between. This CDR3 region has 13 residues. CDR3 nucleotide sequence: TGTGCCAGCAGCCTGAACAGGAACACTGAAGCTTTCTTT. Translating gives CASSLNRNTEAFF.

There are a few counts of this clone. The V gene is TRBV9, the J gene TRBJ2-1; 9 bases are shared with TRBD2. Per the germline V gene, CDR1 is SGDLS and CDR2 is YYNGEE. This CDR3 is built from 16 residues. V dropped 0 bases and J dropped 4; count of bases not matched to a gene: 5. The CDR3 loop is CASSVEGSGGYNEQFF. Written as DNA, the CDR3 is TGTGCCAGCAGCGTAGAGGGTAGCGGGGGTTACAATGAGCAGTTCTTC.

The genes are TRBV6-1 and TRBJ2-7; no reliable D call. This CDR3 region has 14 residues. Trimming removed 2 bases at V and 2 bases at J, with 10 bases between. Germline V CDR1 and CDR2: MNHNS, SASEGT. In DNA form, the CDR3 reads TGTGCCAGCAGTGAACGAAAAGCCCCCTACGAGCAGTACTTC. Its translation: CASSERKAPYEQYF.

There are a few counts of this clone. The V call is TRBV6-5, the J call TRBJ2-7, with 13 bases lining up with TRBD2. Germline CDR1 MNHEY, CDR2 SVGAGI. CDR3 length: 15 residues. J was trimmed by 2 bases and V by 6 bases; bases with no gene match: 4. The CDR3 sequence is CASSLLAGGPYEQYF. DNA of the CDR3: TGTGCCAGCAGCTTACTAGCGGGAGGGCCCTACGAGCAGTACTTC.

The chain uses TRBV6-1 and TRBJ1-5; 8 positions match TRBD1. Germline V gene sequence: CDR1 MNHNS, CDR2 SASEGT. The CDR3 runs to 16 residues. V dropped 0 bases and J dropped 6; count of bases not matched to a gene: 7. This CDR3 reads CASSEARRTGSQPQHF. The CDR3 DNA is TGTGCCAGCAGTGAAGCGAGGCGGACAGGGTCTCAGCCCCAGCATTTT.

The chain joins TRBV2 to TRBJ2-2; D gene ambiguous. CDR1 and CDR2 from the germline V gene are SNHLY and FYNNEI. CDR3 length: 14 residues. The V and J ends lost 7 bases and 7 bases respectively, with 16 bases between them. The chain's CDR3 is CASKRDLRDGELFF. CDR3 bases: TGTGCCAGCAAGCGTGATCTACGTGACGGGGAGCTGTTTTTT.

CDR3 nucleotides: TGTGCCAGCAGCTTGGGGACAGCCATTGAAGCTTTCTTT. Its protein is CASSLGTAIEAFF. This chain uses TRBV5-6 with TRBJ1-1; D is possibly TRBD1 (6 bases). The ends were cut back, 0 bases at V and 7 bases at J, with 10 bases in the middle. The CDR3 is 13 amino acids. Germline values: CDR1 SGHDT, CDR2 YYEEEE.